This TCR beta chain was documented in a study of cytomegalovirus exposure and HLA in healthy donors (dated by TCRdb to about 2017). About the study as a whole: In an earlier analysis of under 600 of the donors, 276 Gb of sequence data and 95 million to 130 million unique TCR beta sequences from about 179 million T cells were reported. Every repertoire in the discovery cohort had been generated on one and the same sequencing platform. The aim of the study was to test whether cataloging public T cell receptors could identify signatures of past pathogen exposure. An early release covering roughly 600 HLA-typed donors comprised about 320 gigabases of sequencing data and around 86 million unique TCR sequences. A later genetic analysis took genome-wide SNP genotypes for 398 of the 666 donors and used that subset as a discovery cohort. Rather than drawing on any new phenotypic data, the later analysis identified candidate immune exposures from TCR beta sequences and the way those sequences occurred across donors. Across approximately 400 genotyped donors of the cohort, an average of about 220,000 unique TCR beta nucleotide sequences per donor were sequenced, and roughly 17% of those sequences were non-productive. Donor age, sex, ethnicity and CMV serostatus were compiled alongside the repertoire data. A separate validation cohort of more than 100 different subjects was used in addition to the roughly 700-subject first cohort. Both class I and class II loci were covered by HLA typing, at four-digit resolution. Typing coverage differed by locus: A, B, C, DRB1 and DQB1 were typed in about 620-630 donors, DQA1 in about 560, DPA1 in over 600, and DPB1 in approximately 450. To predict cytomegalovirus infection status, the study combined high-throughput TCR immunosequencing, statistical association of individual TCRs with disease status, and machine learning. A handful of DR-DQ haplotypes were handled as single units for association and clustering because linkage in the cohort was strong. A later analysis re-examined previously published TCR beta repertoires from just over 650 donors and added high-resolution HLA genotyping to investigate patterns of TCR occurrence. An earlier analysis of about 600 of the donors used high-throughput TCR beta sequencing to judge whether each TCR beta V gene segment behaved as functional or pseudogenic. Of the roughly 400 genotyped donors, over 70% fell in the genetic ancestry cluster associated with self-reported Caucasian donors. The study profiled the T cell repertoires of fewer than 850 subjects by immunosequencing and related them to cytomegalovirus serostatus.

Note on this clone: There is no known antigen for this receptor. Compared with germline, one end of the junction differs, possibly owing to a read error.

The cohort comprised 670 or so healthy bone marrow donors. Cohort members were all nominally healthy when sampled, although unrecorded immune exposures were likely present. The donor was CMV seronegative and was included in the group of approximately 350 seronegative cohort members. A peripheral blood sample was collected from each donor, and TCR beta sequencing was performed on peripheral blood mononuclear cells. The Qiagen DNeasy Blood Extraction Kit was used to extract genomic DNA from the blood cell samples. Points the paper makes about the study in general: A further reported finding was that TCR beta sequences accurately predicted the HLA-A and HLA-B alleles for most subjects in the first cohort. In this cohort, only TCR beta chains were sequenced, and detectable features were limited by the absence of alpha or paired-chain data. According to a later analysis, TCR association rates differed among HLA loci, with DRB1 alleles showing the most associated TCRs and HLA-C alleles showing the fewest. In a later analysis, HLA-associated TCR beta chains showed more clonal expansion and lower generation probabilities than non-associated chains that were equally common. V-gene and J-gene trimming of TCR beta chains was associated with a missense DCLRE1C variant in a later genetic analysis, and the association was replicated in an independent cohort. Because HLA typing was unavailable for some donors at each locus, only the typed subset was used in association tests. Because counts were too low, some 17 rarely observed V segments, including chromosome 9 orphons, were left out of the earlier analysis of some 600 of the donors. Most TCR sequences were seen in very few donors, while some public TCRs were found in many individuals. A later analysis associated 15,000 to 20,000 TCR beta sequences with specific HLA alleles at a false discovery rate of 0.05. In vitro tests confirmed that a few of the cytomegalovirus-associated TCR beta chains recognize cytomegalovirus antigens. The only immune exposure information available for the cohort was CMV serostatus. Assigning TCR associations to individual alleles was difficult when HLA alleles, especially DR and DQ, strongly co-occurred. Broadly in line with IMGT annotations, most TCR beta V segments showed up in productive rearrangements about 90% or about 30% of the time in an earlier analysis of 587 of the donors. The classifier was reported to diagnose cytomegalovirus status with high specificity and sensitivity in both the original and validation cohorts. The 87-base-pair reads could not distinguish some IMGT-functional V segments, including TRBV6-2 and TRBV6-3, so those segments were excluded. A total of roughly 160 TCR beta chains were listed by the study as associated with cytomegalovirus. Linkage disequilibrium might explain the correlated functional status among segregating V segments, but an unknown experimental factor could not be excluded. Presence/absence analyses assumed roughly uniform sequencing depth across donors, an assumption that may not hold. A cluster of highly shared sequence variants was judged likely to represent a technical artifact of the sequencing pipeline. Several of the top co-occurrence clusters appeared to be linked to parvovirus B19, influenza, CMV and Epstein-Barr virus, according to a later analysis. In a later genetic analysis, fewer N-insertions in productive TCRs were reported among donors in an Asian-associated ancestry cluster than the roughly 640-donor mean. According to the authors, the approach could potentially be generalized to other disease states and immunological phenotypes. According to a later analysis, most CMV-associated TCR beta chains appeared to be HLA-restricted, and the HLA associations seemed to be driven largely by CMV exposure.

Library generation was performed with the immunoSEQ multiplex PCR assay. For the multiplex PCR, a mixture combining 60 forward primers for TCR Vbeta segments and 13 reverse primers for TCR Jbeta segments was used. The CDR3 region of rearranged TCR beta genes was amplified from genomic DNA with a multiplex PCR assay. Amplified TCR beta libraries were sequenced as 87-base-pair reads on the Illumina HiSeq System. The authors processed their data as follows. A later analysis counted tens of millions of unique TCR beta chains across the 650 to 700 repertoires, and 10 million to 12 million of these chains were shared by at least two donors. To remove PCR and sequencing errors, raw reads were error-corrected and collapsed into unique sequences using a nearest-neighbor algorithm that merged closely related sequences. Alignment of CDR3 sequences to IMGT reference sequences was used to assign V, D and J gene segments. For a sequence to be retained, a match of at least six nucleotides was required to both a V gene segment and a J gene segment. A rearrangement counted as productive if the CDR3 had no stop codons and remained in frame with V and J, and every other rearrangement counted as non-productive. Following IMGT convention, CDR3 was defined as the stretch from the second conserved V-encoded cysteine up to the conserved J-encoded phenylalanine. The earlier analysis of about 620 of the donors excluded sequences that lacked an unambiguous match to a single V gene segment. An earlier analysis of almost 600 of the donors classified V segments as functional when productive rearrangements were above 56.7% and as segregating when the standard deviation between donors was above 5%. To diagnose cytomegalovirus status from the catalog of TCR beta chain sequences, a statistical classification framework was built. In a later analysis, V and J genes were assigned by comparing TCR nucleotide sequences against IMGT/GENE-DB human TR gene sequences. In a later analysis, CDR3 sequences and most-parsimonious VDJ recombination scenarios were assigned using the TCRdist pipeline. In a later analysis, every TCR beta chain was defined by the combination of its CDR3 amino acid sequence and its V-gene family, and reads without a unique V-gene family were dropped. A later analysis removed 450 to 600 highly shared, low-generation-probability nucleotide sequences to deal with suspected cross-contamination and a sequencing artifact. For each public chain, a later analysis derived a clonal expansion index from normalized ranks of inferred template counts within each repertoire. In a later analysis, generation probabilities were computed with a VDJ recombination model fitted to out-of-frame rearrangements, and the resulting probabilities were checked against IGoR. In a later analysis, hypergeometric tests were used to score TCR-TCR, TCR-HLA and TCR-CMV co-occurrence, with a repertoire-size bias correction applied to TCR pairs. A later analysis estimated false discovery rates by permuting HLA or CMV assignments 20 times. In a later analysis, co-occurring TCRs were grouped using DBSCAN, with TCRdist sequence similarity added in when clustering inside HLA-allele-positive subsets. Co-occurrence clustering excluded repertoires with fewer than 30,000 or more than 120,000 public chains, plus five with anomalous nucleotide sharing. TCRdb mirrors the immuneACCESS table, restricted to in-frame sequences. Some clones are absent from its copies; in checked studies, under half trace to an unresolved V gene, and the reason for the others is unknown. V and J calls and clone size are those listed in that table; D and trimming were worked out from the DNA. The sample contains about 98,000 clones, around 72% of them found a single time. About 1.8% of the sample is in the top ten clones.

Taken from the germline V gene (reference sequence), the CDR1 and CDR2 loops are SGHNT and YYREEE. The CDR3 spans 14 residues, from the cysteine through the phenylalanine. Of all the DNA, just the CDR3 is kept, 42 bases in frame from base 1. Sequencing input: PBMCs. The sequence is built from TRBV5-4 and TRBJ2-5, and TRBD1 aligns with 9 junction nucleotides. The receptor comes from a male donor in good health and CMV-seronegative. The bases are TGTGCCAGCAGTTTGGACAGGGGTGGGGAGACCCAGTACTTC. Translated, it gives CASSLDRGGETQYF.